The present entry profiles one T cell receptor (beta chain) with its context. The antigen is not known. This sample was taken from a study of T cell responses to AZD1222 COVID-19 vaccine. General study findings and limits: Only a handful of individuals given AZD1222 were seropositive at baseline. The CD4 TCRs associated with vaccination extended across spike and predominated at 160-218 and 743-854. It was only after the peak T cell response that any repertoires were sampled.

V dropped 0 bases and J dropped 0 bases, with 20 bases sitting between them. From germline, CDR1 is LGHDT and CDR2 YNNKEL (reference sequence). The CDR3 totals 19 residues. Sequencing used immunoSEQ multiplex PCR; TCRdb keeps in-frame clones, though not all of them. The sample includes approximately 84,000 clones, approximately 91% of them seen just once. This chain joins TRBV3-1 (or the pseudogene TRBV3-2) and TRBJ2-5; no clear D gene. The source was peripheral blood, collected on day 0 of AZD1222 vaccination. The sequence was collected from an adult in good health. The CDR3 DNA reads TGTGCCAGCAGCCAAGATTGGCTTGAGACGACTCTGTACCAAGAGACCCAGTACTTC. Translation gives CASSQDWLETTLYQETQYF.